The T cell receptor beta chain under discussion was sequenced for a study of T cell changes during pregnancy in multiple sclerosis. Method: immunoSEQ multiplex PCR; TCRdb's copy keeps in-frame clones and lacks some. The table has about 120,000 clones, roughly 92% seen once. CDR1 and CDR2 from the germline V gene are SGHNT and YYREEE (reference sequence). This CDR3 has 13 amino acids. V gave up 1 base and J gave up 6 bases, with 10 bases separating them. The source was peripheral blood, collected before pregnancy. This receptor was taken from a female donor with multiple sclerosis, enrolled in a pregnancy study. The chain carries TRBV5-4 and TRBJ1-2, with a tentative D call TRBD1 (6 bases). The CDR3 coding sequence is TGTGCCAGCAGCTTGACAGGGTTGGATGGCTACACCTTC. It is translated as CASSLTGLDGYTF.